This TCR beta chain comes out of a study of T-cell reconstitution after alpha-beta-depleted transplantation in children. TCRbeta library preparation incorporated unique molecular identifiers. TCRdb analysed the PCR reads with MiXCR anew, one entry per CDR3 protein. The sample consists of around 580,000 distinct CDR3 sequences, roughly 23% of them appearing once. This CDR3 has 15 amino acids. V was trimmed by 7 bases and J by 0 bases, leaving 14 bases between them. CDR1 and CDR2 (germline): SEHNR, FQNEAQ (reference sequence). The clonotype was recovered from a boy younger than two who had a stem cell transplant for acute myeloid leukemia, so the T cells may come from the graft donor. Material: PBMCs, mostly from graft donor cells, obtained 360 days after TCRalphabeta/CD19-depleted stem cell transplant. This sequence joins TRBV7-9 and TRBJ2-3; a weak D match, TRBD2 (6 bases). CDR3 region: CASNKGGASTDTQYF. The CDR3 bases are TGTGCCAGCAACAAAGGCGGGGCTAGCACAGATACGCAGTATTTT.